This T cell receptor (beta chain) appears in the sequencing data of a study of T cell responses to AZD1222 COVID-19 vaccine. Some clones are missing from TCRdb's copy, which holds only in-frame ones; the method was immunoSEQ multiplex PCR. There are 150,000 or so clones in the sample; roughly 93% occur only once, and approximately 1.1% lies in the top ten. Trimming cost V 5 bases and J 0 bases, with 17 bases left between them. The germline gives CDR1 MDHEN, CDR2 SYDVKM. This CDR3 has 17 residues. The sample holds a few counts of this clone. Sequencing used peripheral blood, obtained 28 days after the second AZD1222 dose. V gene TRBV28 combines with J gene TRBJ1-3, with no clear D. This TCR was recovered from an adult who received the AZD1222 COVID-19 vaccine. CDR3 sequence reads: CASSLYPVRLSGNTIYF. Here the CDR3 DNA reads TGTGCCAGCAGTCTCTATCCCGTCAGACTCTCTGGAAACACCATATATTTT.